This T cell receptor (beta chain) was identified in a study of cytomegalovirus exposure and HLA in healthy donors. Germline assignment: CDR1 MDHEN and CDR2 SYDVKM. The CDR3 consists of 13 residues. Unmatched junction bases numbered 5, after V lost 5 bases and J lost 4 bases. Both 60 Vbeta primers and 13 Jbeta primers went into the PCR. TCRdb's copy holds only in-frame clones and misses some; the assay was immunoSEQ multiplex PCR. The sample table includes more than 95,000 clones. The sequenced material came from PBMCs. The sequence was collected from a man aged 35 to 55 in good health and CMV-seronegative. The rearrangement uses TRBV28 and TRBJ2-7; TRBD1 aligns across 7 bases. CDR3 coding DNA: TGTGCCAGCAGTCCGCCCAGGGGGTACGAGCAGTACTTC. This translates into CASSPPRGYEQYF.